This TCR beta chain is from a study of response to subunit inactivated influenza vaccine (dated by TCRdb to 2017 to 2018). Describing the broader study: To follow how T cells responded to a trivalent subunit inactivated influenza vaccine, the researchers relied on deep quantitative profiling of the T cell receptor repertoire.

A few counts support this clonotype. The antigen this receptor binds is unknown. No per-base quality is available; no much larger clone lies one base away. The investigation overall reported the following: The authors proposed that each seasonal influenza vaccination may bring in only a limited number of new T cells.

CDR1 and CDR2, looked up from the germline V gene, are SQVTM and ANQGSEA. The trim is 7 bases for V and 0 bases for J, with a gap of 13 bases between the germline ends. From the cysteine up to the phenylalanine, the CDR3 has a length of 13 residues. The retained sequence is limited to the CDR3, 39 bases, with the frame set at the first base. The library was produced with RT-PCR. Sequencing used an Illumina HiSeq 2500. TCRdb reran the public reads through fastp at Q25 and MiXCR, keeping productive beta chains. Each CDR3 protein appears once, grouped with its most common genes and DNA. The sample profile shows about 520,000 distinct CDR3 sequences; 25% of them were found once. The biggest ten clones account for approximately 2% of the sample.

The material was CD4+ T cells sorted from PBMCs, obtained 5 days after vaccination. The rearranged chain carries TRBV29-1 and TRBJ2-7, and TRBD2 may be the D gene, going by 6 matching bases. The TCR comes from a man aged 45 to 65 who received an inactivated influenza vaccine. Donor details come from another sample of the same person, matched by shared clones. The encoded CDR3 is CSAGRGNSYEQYF. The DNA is TGCAGCGCCGGACGGGGGAACTCCTACGAGCAGTACTTC.